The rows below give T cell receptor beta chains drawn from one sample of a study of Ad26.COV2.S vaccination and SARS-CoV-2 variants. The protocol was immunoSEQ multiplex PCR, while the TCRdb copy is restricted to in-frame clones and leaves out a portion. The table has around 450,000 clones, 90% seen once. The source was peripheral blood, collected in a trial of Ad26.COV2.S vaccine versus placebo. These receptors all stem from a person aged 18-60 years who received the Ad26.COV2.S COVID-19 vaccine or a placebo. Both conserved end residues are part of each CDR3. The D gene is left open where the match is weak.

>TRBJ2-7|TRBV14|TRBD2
CASSPPLAGRYEQYF
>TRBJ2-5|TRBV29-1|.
CSVEVARHRDQETQYF
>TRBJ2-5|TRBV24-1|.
CATSAGAETLQETQYF
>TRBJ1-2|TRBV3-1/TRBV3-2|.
CASSHRPGDGYTF
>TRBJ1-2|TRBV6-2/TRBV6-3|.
CASSLRALYGYTF
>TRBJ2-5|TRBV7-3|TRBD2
CASSLGSGSLETQYF
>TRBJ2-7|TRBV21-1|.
CASSKTPGTHYEQYF
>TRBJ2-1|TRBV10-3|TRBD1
CAISRQGGQNEQFF
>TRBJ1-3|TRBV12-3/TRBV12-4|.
CASGAAAGNTIYF
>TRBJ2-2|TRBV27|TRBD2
CASSFRQGSSGRMDTGELFF
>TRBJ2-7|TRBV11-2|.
CASTPLATGYEQYF
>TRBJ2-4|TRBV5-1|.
CASSLVSDKNIQYF
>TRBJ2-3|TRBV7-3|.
CASSSTNSDTQYF
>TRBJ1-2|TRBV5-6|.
CASSYPRDGGFGYTF
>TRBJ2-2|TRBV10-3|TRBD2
CAISEEREAGELFF
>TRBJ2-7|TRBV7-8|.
CASSLARVAYEQYF
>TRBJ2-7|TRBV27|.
CASSLFGGEQYF
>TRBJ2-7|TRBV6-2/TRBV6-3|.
CASSRGSYEQYF
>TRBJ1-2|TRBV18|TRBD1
CASSPGTAMNYGYTF
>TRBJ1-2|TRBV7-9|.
CAPAKLIYGYTF
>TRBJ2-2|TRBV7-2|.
CASSLVGRVEATGELFF
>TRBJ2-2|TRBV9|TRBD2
CASSVGLALTGELFF
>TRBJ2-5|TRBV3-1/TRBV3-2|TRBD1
CASGELGTDQETQYF
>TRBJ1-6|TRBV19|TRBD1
CATGKGAHNSPLHF
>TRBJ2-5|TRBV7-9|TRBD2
CASSPAGGIETQYF
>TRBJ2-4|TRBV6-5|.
CASRTSRGKNIQYF
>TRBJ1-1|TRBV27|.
CASSLFGQLLLKNTEAFF
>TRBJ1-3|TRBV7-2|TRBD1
CASSLTGTGSGNTIYF
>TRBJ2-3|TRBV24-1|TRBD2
CATSDFSAGVHADTQYF
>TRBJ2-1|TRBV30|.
CAWSSLRGYNEQFF
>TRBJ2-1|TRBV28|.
CASSFAGSSSYNEQFF
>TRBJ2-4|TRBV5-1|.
CASSLNGPQANIQYF
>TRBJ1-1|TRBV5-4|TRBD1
CASNPDRGNSNTEAFF
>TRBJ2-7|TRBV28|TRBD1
CASSFTRTGALREQYF
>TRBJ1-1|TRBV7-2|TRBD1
CASSTQGVTEAFF
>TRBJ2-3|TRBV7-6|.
CASSLIPTDTQYF
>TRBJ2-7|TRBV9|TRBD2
CASSVRSGSPYEQYF
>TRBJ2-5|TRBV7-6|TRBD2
CASSFLTGVASGSKETQYF
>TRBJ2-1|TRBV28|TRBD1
CASDRGGTDEQFF
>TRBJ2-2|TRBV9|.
CASSPGPGELFF
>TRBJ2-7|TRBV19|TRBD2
CASSPPTTSGSSREQYF
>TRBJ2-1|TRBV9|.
CASSVDAYNEQFF
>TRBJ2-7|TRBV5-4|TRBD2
CASSSRLAATPYEQYF
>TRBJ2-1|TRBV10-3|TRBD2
CAISEASGRANEQFF
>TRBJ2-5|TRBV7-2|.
CASSHPGEFKTQYF
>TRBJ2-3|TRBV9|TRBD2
CASSVAAGGSDTQYF
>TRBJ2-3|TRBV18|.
CASSRGTDTQYF
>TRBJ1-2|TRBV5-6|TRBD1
CASSINRGQNYGYTF
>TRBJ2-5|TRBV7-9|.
CASSSPPGETQYF
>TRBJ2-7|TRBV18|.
CASSPSPWGYEQYF
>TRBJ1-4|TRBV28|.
CASSLWTQFNEKLFF
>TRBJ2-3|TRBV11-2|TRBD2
CASSSLGGRSTDTQYF
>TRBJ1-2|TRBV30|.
CAWSSGGYTF
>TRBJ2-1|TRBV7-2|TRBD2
CASSPTLAGAKNEQFF